This paragraph covers one T cell receptor beta chain sequence. These data originate in a study of blood T cell repertoires in COVID-19. Study background: COVID-19 samples from acute and convalescent phases originated in the United States, Italy and Spain. The cDNA or gDNA used as material had been derived from T cells, B-cell-depleted T cells, or PBMCs.

In the authors' methods: Scientists estimated how many nucleated cells there were by amplifying reference gene primers. Repertoires were generated with immunoSEQ multiplex PCR, while TCRdb's copy carries only in-frame clones and drops some. The DNA gave D and trimming, while V, J and clone size come from that table. The sample has approximately 260,000 clones, approximately 79% seen once; the top ten hold around 4.1%. The V and J ends lost 2 bases and 1 base respectively, with 11 bases between them. This CDR3 has 15 residues. CDR1 and CDR2 (germline): MNHEY, SVGAGI. This sequence was found in a woman in her thirties or forties with active or convalescent COVID-19. Sequences were obtained from peripheral blood. V is TRBV6-5 and J is TRBJ2-5; D gene uncertain. CDR3 nucleotide sequence: TGTGCCAGCAGTTACGGGCAGGTTACCCAAGAGACCCAGTACTTC. Translated, it gives CASSYGQVTQETQYF.